This T cell receptor beta chain appears in the sequencing data of a study of identical twins. Broader study findings: In drawing conclusions, the study used cross-sectional statistical analysis and did not follow the same donors. Twin-shared out-of-frame alpha sequences were enriched for low generation probability.

cDNA molecules carried unique molecular identifiers, and template switching added a universal primer site. A single record per CDR3 protein comes from TCRdb applying MiXCR to the 5' RACE reads. Found here are around 370,000 distinct CDR3 sequences, roughly 9% of them singletons; the top ten hold roughly 8.7%. Comments on this clonotype: Antigen: not known.

The CDR3 length is 14 residues. The germline gives CDR1 MNHNS, CDR2 SASEGT. Trimming took 9 bases from V and 0 from J, leaving 14 bases between them. V and J are TRBV6-1 and TRBJ1-1, with D uncertain. This receptor was obtained from a woman aged 45-65 years in good health. The sequencing input was naive T cells sorted from blood. The CDR3 reads CASRVDLMNTEAFF. DNA of the CDR3: TGTGCCAGTAGAGTTGACCTTATGAACACTGAAGCTTTCTTT.